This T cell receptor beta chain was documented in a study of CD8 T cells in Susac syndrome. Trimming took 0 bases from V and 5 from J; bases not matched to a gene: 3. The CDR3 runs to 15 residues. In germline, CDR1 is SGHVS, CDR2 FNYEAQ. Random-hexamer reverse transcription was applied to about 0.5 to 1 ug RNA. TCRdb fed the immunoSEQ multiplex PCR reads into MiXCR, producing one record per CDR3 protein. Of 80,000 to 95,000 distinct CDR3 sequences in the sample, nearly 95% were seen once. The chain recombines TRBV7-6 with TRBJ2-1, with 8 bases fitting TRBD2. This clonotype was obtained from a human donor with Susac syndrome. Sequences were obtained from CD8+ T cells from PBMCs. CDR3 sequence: CASSLAGRANNEQFF. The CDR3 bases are TGTGCCAGCAGCTTAGCCGGGAGGGCCAACAATGAGCAGTTCTTC.